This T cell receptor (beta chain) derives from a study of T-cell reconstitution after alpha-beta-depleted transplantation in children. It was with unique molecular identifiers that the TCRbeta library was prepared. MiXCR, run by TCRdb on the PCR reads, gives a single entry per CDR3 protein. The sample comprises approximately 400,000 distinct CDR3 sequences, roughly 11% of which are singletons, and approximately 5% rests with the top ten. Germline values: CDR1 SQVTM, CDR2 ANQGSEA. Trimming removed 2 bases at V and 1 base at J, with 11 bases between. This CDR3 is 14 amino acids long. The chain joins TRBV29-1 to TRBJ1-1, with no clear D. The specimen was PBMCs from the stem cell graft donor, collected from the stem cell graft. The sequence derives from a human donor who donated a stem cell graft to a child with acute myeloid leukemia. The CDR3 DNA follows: TGCAGCGTTGAATACGGGGAGGGGAACACTGAAGCTTTCTTT. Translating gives CSVEYGEGNTEAFF. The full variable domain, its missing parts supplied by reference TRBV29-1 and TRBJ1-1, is SAVISQKPSRDICQRGTSLTIQCQVDSQVTMMFWYRQQPGQSLTLIATANQGSEATYESGFVIDKFPISRPNLTFSTLTVSNMSPEDSSIYLCSVEYGEGNTEAFFGQGTRLTVV.